A single sample gave rise to the 8 T cell receptor beta chains below, sequenced in a study of cytomegalovirus exposure and HLA in healthy donors. Primers for the PCR totalled 60 Vbeta and 13 Jbeta. TCRdb's copy holds only in-frame clones and misses some; the assay was immunoSEQ multiplex PCR. This sample has under 150,000 clones, with 70% to 85% found just once. The sample taken for sequencing was PBMCs. The receptors here all came from a man aged 25 to 40 in good health and CMV-seropositive.

This rearrangement joins TRBV7-2 to TRBJ2-1; 9 nucleotides line up with TRBD2. This CDR3 contains 15 residues. Germline CDR1 SGHTA, CDR2 FQGNSA. The J segment lost 6 bases and the V segment lost 3 bases, leaving 6 bases of the junction unmatched. CDR3 nucleotides: TGTGCCAGCAGCTTCGGGACTAGCCTTACCAATGAGCAGTTCTTC. It encodes CASSFGTSLTNEQFF.

The gene calls are TRBV5-6 and TRBJ2-3; weak D call: TRBD2 (5 bases). V shed 1 base and J shed 1 base, with 10 bases lying between them. The CDR3 covers 15 residues. Germline CDR1 SGHDT, CDR2 YYEEEE. CDR3 sequence: CASSLNRRGTDTQYF. CDR3 nucleotide sequence: TGTGCCAGCAGCTTGAACCGGCGGGGCACAGATACGCAGTATTTT.

The rearrangement links TRBV11-3 to TRBJ2-7; maybe TRBD1 (7 bases). Germline CDR1 and CDR2: SGHNT and YENEEA. V lost 5 bases, J lost 3 bases, and 17 bases lay in between. This CDR3 region has 15 residues. The CDR3 here is CASSKSRRGHYEQYF. The CDR3 DNA is TGTGCCAGCAGCAAGTCGAGGAGGGGGCACTACGAGCAGTACTTC.

This clone was observed a handful of times. The V call is TRBV5-1, the J call TRBJ2-1; possibly TRBD1 for D (5 bases). V lost 6 bases to trimming and J lost 2 bases, with 18 bases between them. The CDR3 totals 16 residues. Germline V lookup: CDR1 SGHRS, CDR2 YFSETQ. CDR3 sequence reads: CASTRSPQQAYNEQFF. DNA of the CDR3: TGCGCCAGCACCCGATCTCCCCAACAGGCCTACAATGAGCAGTTCTTC.

This clone has just a few counts. The V call is TRBV6-6, the J call TRBJ1-1; D remains ambiguous. This CDR3 has 13 residues. The germline V gene encodes CDR1 MNHNY and CDR2 SVGAGI (reference sequence). Trimming shortened V by 3 bases and J by 3 bases, and 8 bases separated the two germline ends. As DNA, the CDR3 is TGTGCCAGCAGTTATCTCACAGACACTGAAGCTTTCTTT. Its protein is CASSYLTDTEAFF.

The chain joins TRBV2 to TRBJ2-1; no clear D. CDR3 length: 14 residues. V lost 4 bases to trimming and J lost 0 bases, with 7 bases between them. CDR1 SNHLY and CDR2 FYNNEI come from the germline V gene. CDR3 sequence (DNA): TGTGCCAGCAGTGGACTGAGCTCCTACAATGAGCAGTTCTTC. This gives the protein CASSGLSSYNEQFF. Combining the CDR3 with reference TRBV2 and TRBJ2-1 gives the whole variable domain EPEVTQTPSHQVTQMGQEVILRCVPISNHLYFYWYRQILGQKVEFLVSFYNNEISEKSEIFDDQFSVERPDGSNFTLKIRSTKLEDSAMYFCASSGLSSYNEQFFGPGTRLTVL.

This chain connects TRBV5-1 to TRBJ2-2, with 7 bases identical to TRBD1. V lost 0 bases, J lost 6 bases, and 8 bases stayed unmatched. This CDR3 comprises 16 residues. In germline, CDR1 is SGHRS, CDR2 YFSETQ. CDR3 sequence reads: CASSLVGGALSGELFF. The CDR3 DNA reads as TGCGCCAGCAGCTTGGTAGGGGGCGCGTTATCCGGGGAGCTGTTTTTT.

The rearrangement links TRBV4-1 to TRBJ1-1, with TRBD1 as a possible D gene (5 bases). CDR1 and CDR2 (germline): MGHRA, YSYEKL. The CDR3 sequence is 14 residues long. V dropped 0 bases and J dropped 4 bases, with 9 bases sitting between them. The DNA for the CDR3 is TGCGCCAGCAGCCAAGATGGGGGGGTCACTGAAGCTTTCTTT. It codes for CASSQDGGVTEAFF.